Described below is a single T cell receptor beta chain sequence and its context. Clones were read by immunoSEQ multiplex PCR, and TCRdb kept only the in-frame ones, dropping some. The table records around 440,000 clones, about nine tenths of them present only once. The data originate from a study of blood T cell repertoires in COVID-19. Looking at the study overall: Samples of COVID-19 (acute and convalescent) were obtained from the United States, Italy and Spain.

Trimming at V came to 7 bases and at J to 9 bases, leaving 6 bases not matched to a gene. The CDR3 is made up of 15 amino acids. Looked up from germline, CDR1 is MNHNY and CDR2 is SVGAGI (reference sequence). The sequenced material came from peripheral blood. The chain combines TRBV6-6 with TRBJ2-1; TRBD2 agrees at 16 bases. The TCR sequence derives from a woman aged 50 to 60 with COVID-19, enrolled during active disease. The CDR3 loop is CASTTGLAGGREQFF. Written as DNA, the CDR3 is TGTGCCAGCACCACGGGACTAGCGGGGGGGCGTGAGCAGTTCTTC.